Listed below are T cell receptor beta chains from one sample, sequenced in a study of Graves' ophthalmopathy and Graves' hyperthyroidism. TCRdb redid the calling of the multiplex PCR reads with MiXCR, one entry per CDR3 protein. The sample has 650,000 to 900,000 distinct CDR3 sequences; roughly 41% are singletons. The specimen sequenced was peripheral blood. All receptors derive from an adult man with Graves' ophthalmopathy. CDR3s include the opening cysteine and the closing phenylalanine or tryptophan. The D gene is left open where the match is weak. Not every row has a clone size; where given, it reads once, few, many or a size class.

v_gene: TRBV4-1; d_gene: TRBD1; j_gene: TRBJ1-6; abundance: -; CDR3aa: CASSRSRRQGANSPLHF; CDR3nt: TGCGCCAGCAGCCGATCACGTCGACAGGGAGCGAATTCACCCCTCCACTTT
v_gene: TRBV15; d_gene: -; j_gene: TRBJ1-2; abundance: -; CDR3aa: CATSSPSGLYGYTF; CDR3nt: TGTGCCACCAGCAGTCCATCGGGCCTCTATGGCTACACCTTC
v_gene: TRBV7-2; d_gene: -; j_gene: TRBJ1-1; abundance: many; CDR3aa: CATAPDTEAFF; CDR3nt: TGTGCCACCGCCCCCGACACTGAAGCTTTCTTT
v_gene: TRBV11-1; d_gene: -; j_gene: TRBJ1-2; abundance: -; CDR3aa: CASSLVITGNLNYGYTF; CDR3nt: TGTGCCAGCAGCTTAGTTATTACAGGGAACCTTAACTATGGCTACACCTTC
v_gene: TRBV5-5; d_gene: -; j_gene: TRBJ2-6; abundance: few; CDR3aa: CASSLVGVTGANVLTF; CDR3nt: TGTGCCAGCAGCTTAGTTGGGGTAACTGGGGCCAACGTCCTGACTTTC
v_gene: TRBV7-9; d_gene: -; j_gene: TRBJ2-7; abundance: -; CDR3aa: CASSRDGPYEQYF; CDR3nt: TGTGCCAGCAGCCGGGACGGCCCCTACGAGCAGTACTTC
v_gene: TRBV24-1; d_gene: -; j_gene: TRBJ1-5; abundance: -; CDR3aa: CATTGMGQPQHF; CDR3nt: TGTGCCACAACGGGAATGGGACAGCCCCAGCATTTT
v_gene: TRBV29-1; d_gene: -; j_gene: TRBJ2-7; abundance: few; CDR3aa: CSVDRQGGYEQYF; CDR3nt: TGCAGCGTTGATAGGCAGGGGGGGTACGAGCAGTACTTC
v_gene: TRBV6-2/TRBV6-3; d_gene: -; j_gene: TRBJ2-7; abundance: few; CDR3aa: CASTYNSALVEQYF; CDR3nt: TGTGCCAGCACCTACAACTCAGCTCTGGTCGAGCAGTACTTC
v_gene: TRBV9; d_gene: TRBD1; j_gene: TRBJ2-5; abundance: many; CDR3aa: CASSESGTGDWETQYF; CDR3nt: TGTGCCAGCAGCGAGAGTGGGACAGGGGATTGGGAGACCCAGTACTTC
v_gene: TRBV2; d_gene: -; j_gene: TRBJ1-4; abundance: -; CDR3aa: CASSDVQGREKLFF; CDR3nt: TGTGCCAGCAGTGATGTACAGGGTAGAGAAAAACTGTTTTTT
v_gene: TRBV10-3; d_gene: TRBD2; j_gene: TRBJ2-3; abundance: -; CDR3aa: CAISTYTGLAGATPSTDTQYF; CDR3nt: TGTGCCATCAGTACATACACGGGACTAGCGGGAGCAACCCCTAGCACAGATACGCAGTATTTT
v_gene: TRBV14; d_gene: TRBD1; j_gene: TRBJ1-6; abundance: many; CDR3aa: CASSEEPGGSSPLHF; CDR3nt: TGTGCCAGCAGCGAAGAGCCAGGGGGATCCTCACCCCTCCACTTT
v_gene: TRBV2; d_gene: TRBD1; j_gene: TRBJ1-1; abundance: -; CDR3aa: CASAPGQGVAFF; CDR3nt: TGTGCCAGCGCCCCGGGACAGGGAGTTGCTTTCTTT
v_gene: TRBV5-4; d_gene: -; j_gene: TRBJ2-5; abundance: few; CDR3aa: CASSLPQRGETQYF; CDR3nt: TGTGCCAGCAGCTTGCCCCAACGCGGGGAGACCCAGTACTTC
v_gene: TRBV10-1; d_gene: -; j_gene: TRBJ2-3; abundance: -; CDR3aa: CASSVSTATSTDTQYF; CDR3nt: TGCGCCAGCAGTGTATCGACAGCCACTAGCACAGATACGCAGTATTTT
v_gene: TRBV7-9; d_gene: TRBD1; j_gene: TRBJ1-4; abundance: few; CDR3aa: CASSTRTGSIIATNEKLFF; CDR3nt: TGTGCCAGCAGCACAAGGACAGGGAGTATAATTGCAACTAATGAAAAACTGTTTTTT
v_gene: TRBV7-9; d_gene: -; j_gene: TRBJ1-3; abundance: -; CDR3aa: CASSFGVGGISGNTIYF; CDR3nt: TGTGCCAGCAGCTTCGGAGTGGGCGGAATCTCTGGAAACACCATATATTTT